This T cell receptor (beta chain) is from a study of T cell responses to AZD1222 COVID-19 vaccine. Study-level points and caveats: Nearly half of spike-specific TCRs reportedly go after variant regions that carry no mutations.

About this clone: Its antigen remains unidentified.

Clones were sequenced by immunoSEQ multiplex PCR, and TCRdb holds only the in-frame ones, with some missing. The sample yields around 160,000 clones, roughly 94% seen once. The sample was peripheral blood, taken 28 days after the second AZD1222 dose. The receptor was isolated from an adult who received the AZD1222 COVID-19 vaccine.

The CDR3 region has the DNA TGTGCCAGCAGTCGACTCCCCAGCTCCTACAATGAGCAGTTCTTC. Amino acid sequence: CASSRLPSSYNEQFF. The chain uses TRBV28 and TRBJ2-1; no definite D call. This CDR3 region has 15 residues. Trimming pared 5 bases from V and 0 bases from J, leaving 11 bases between. Germline assignment: CDR1 MDHEN and CDR2 SYDVKM.